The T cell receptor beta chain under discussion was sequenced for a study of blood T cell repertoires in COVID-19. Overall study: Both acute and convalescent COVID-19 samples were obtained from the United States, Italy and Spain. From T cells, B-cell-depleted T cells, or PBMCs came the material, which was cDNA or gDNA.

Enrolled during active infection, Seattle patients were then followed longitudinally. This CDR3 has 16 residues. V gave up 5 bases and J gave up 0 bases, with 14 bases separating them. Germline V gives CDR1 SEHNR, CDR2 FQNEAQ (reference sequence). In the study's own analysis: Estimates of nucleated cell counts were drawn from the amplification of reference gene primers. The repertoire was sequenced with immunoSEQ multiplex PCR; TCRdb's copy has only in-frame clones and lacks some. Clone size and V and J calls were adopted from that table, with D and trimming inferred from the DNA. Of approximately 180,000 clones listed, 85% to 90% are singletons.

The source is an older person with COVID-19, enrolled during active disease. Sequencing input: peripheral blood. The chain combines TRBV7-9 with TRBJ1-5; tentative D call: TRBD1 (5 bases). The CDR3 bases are TGTGCCAGCAGCCCATTCGACAGATATAGCAATCAGCCCCAGCATTTT. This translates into CASSPFDRYSNQPQHF.